These T cell receptor beta chains were read from a single sample in a study of coeliac disease. This table comes from immunoSEQ multiplex PCR, and its TCRdb copy is limited to in-frame clones, with some not included. The repertoire includes several thousand clones, around 60% of them detected once, and about 3.3% sits in the top ten. Sequencing used lamina propria lymphocytes from the gut. The receptors stem from an older woman with active celiac disease. CDR3s include the opening cysteine and the closing phenylalanine or tryptophan. Fields, in order: D gene, J gene, V gene, clone size, CDR3 protein, CDR3 DNA. D genes are given only for firm matches. Expanded clones are given a class, and other clones once, few, many or no size at all.

D: TRBD2
J: TRBJ2-1
V: TRBV11-2
size: .
CDR3: CASSLPGGSYNEQFF
DNA: TGTGCCAGCAGCCTTCCGGGAGGCTCCTACAATGAGCAGTTCTTC

D: .
J: TRBJ1-2
V: TRBV6-6
size: .
CDR3: CASSPESSGYGYTF
DNA: TGTGCCAGCAGTCCCGAATCGTCAGGCTATGGCTACACCTTC

D: .
J: TRBJ2-7
V: TRBV7-2
size: .
CDR3: CASSLDRREQYF
DNA: TGTGCCAGCAGCTTAGATCGGCGGGAGCAGTACTTC

D: .
J: TRBJ1-4
V: TRBV10-3
size: .
CDR3: CAISESIATNEKLFF
DNA: TGTGCCATCAGTGAGTCCATTGCAACTAATGAAAAACTGTTTTTT

D: TRBD1
J: TRBJ2-2
V: TRBV28
size: .
CDR3: CASRGNPGQANTGELFF
DNA: TGTGCCAGCAGAGGTAACCCGGGACAGGCAAACACCGGGGAGCTGTTTTTT

D: TRBD1
J: TRBJ2-3
V: TRBV18
size: .
CDR3: CASSRDRTGGTGTQYF
DNA: TGTGCCAGCTCACGGGACAGAACAGGAGGCACAGGTACGCAGTATTTT

D: TRBD1
J: TRBJ2-3
V: TRBV7-2
size: .
CDR3: CASSLAGQGSDTQYF
DNA: TGTGCCAGCAGCTTGGCGGGACAGGGCTCAGATACGCAGTATTTT

D: TRBD2
J: TRBJ2-7
V: TRBV6-5
size: .
CDR3: CASSLEAGGRYEQYF
DNA: TGTGCCAGCAGTTTAGAAGCGGGAGGGCGGTACGAGCAGTACTTC

D: .
J: TRBJ1-3
V: TRBV30
size: few
CDR3: CAWSVQGTRNTIYF
DNA: TGTGCCTGGAGTGTACAGGGAACCCGAAACACCATATATTTT

D: TRBD1
J: TRBJ1-2
V: TRBV15
size: .
CDR3: CATSRDRDSNPYGYTF
DNA: TGTGCCACCAGCAGAGATAGGGACAGTAACCCCTATGGCTACACCTTC

D: .
J: TRBJ1-1
V: TRBV6-6
size: .
CDR3: CASSFPTAPDTEAFF
DNA: TGTGCCAGCAGTTTCCCGACAGCCCCGGACACTGAAGCTTTCTTT

D: .
J: TRBJ1-6
V: TRBV15
size: .
CDR3: CATSRDIRGANSPLHF
DNA: TGTGCCACCAGCAGAGATATACGGGGGGCGAATTCACCCCTCCACTTT

D: TRBD1
J: TRBJ1-1
V: TRBV27
size: .
CDR3: CAKPDRGLEAFF
DNA: TGTGCCAAACCGGACAGGGGCCTTGAAGCTTTCTTT

D: .
J: TRBJ1-2
V: TRBV7-2
size: .
CDR3: CASSLARVLNYGYTF
DNA: TGTGCCAGCAGCTTAGCCAGGGTCCTTAACTATGGCTACACCTTC

D: TRBD2
J: TRBJ2-1
V: TRBV9
size: .
CDR3: CASSPIGTSDEQFF
DNA: TGTGCCAGCAGCCCCATCGGGACTAGCGATGAGCAGTTCTTC

D: .
J: TRBJ1-2
V: TRBV27
size: .
CDR3: CASRMGGSDYGYTF
DNA: TGTGCCAGCAGGATGGGGGGGTCGGACTATGGCTACACCTTC

D: TRBD2
J: TRBJ2-5
V: TRBV7-7
size: .
CDR3: CASSSAGGKVETQYF
DNA: TGTGCTAGCAGCTCAGCGGGAGGGAAGGTGGAGACCCAGTACTTC